What follows are 27 T cell receptor beta chains derived from one specimen sequenced in a study of blood T cell repertoires in COVID-19. Generated by immunoSEQ multiplex PCR, the TCRdb table keeps only in-frame clones and is missing some. The sample lists roughly 360,000 clones, roughly 88% occurring once. Sequenced input: PBMCs or T cells enriched from blood (not recorded which). These receptors were collected from a woman aged 25 to 39 with acute COVID-19.

This sequence joins TRBV5-5 and TRBJ2-1; D unresolved. Germline CDR1 SGHKS, CDR2 YYEKEE (reference sequence). The germline V and J ends were trimmed by 1 base and 4 bases, with 12 bases remaining between them. The CDR3 covers 15 residues. For the CDR3, the DNA is TGTGCCAGCAGCTTGCCCGGTGTTATATACAATGAGCAGTTCTTC. Protein product: CASSLPGVIYNEQFF.

The gene calls are TRBV6-2 or TRBV6-3 and TRBJ1-5; D possibly corresponds to TRBD1 (5 bases). Germline-derived CDR1 and CDR2 are MNHEY and SVGEGT. V was pared by 2 bases and J by 7 bases, with 18 bases between. The CDR3 covers 16 residues. The CDR3 region is CASSYAMGGQGQPQHF. The DNA for the CDR3 is TGTGCCAGCAGTTACGCTATGGGTGGACAAGGCCAGCCCCAGCATTTT.

The chain is built from TRBV4-1 and TRBJ1-1; the D gene is possibly TRBD1 (6 bases). Germline values: CDR1 MGHRA, CDR2 YSYEKL. The CDR3 runs 14 residues. Deletions cut 8 bases from V and 2 bases from J, with 15 bases between. CDR3 protein: CASRPRGANTEAFF. The CDR3, as DNA: TGCGCCAGCCGCCCGCGGGGGGCCAACACTGAAGCTTTCTTT.

The rearrangement uses TRBV12-3 or TRBV12-4 and TRBJ2-7; no clear D. V gave up 6 bases and J gave up 4 bases, with 4 bases separating them. This CDR3 comprises 10 residues. CDR3 in DNA: TGTGCCAGCAGCGGTTACGAGCAGTACTTC. Encoded protein: CASSGYEQYF.

The V call is TRBV5-1, the J call TRBJ1-3; tentatively, D is TRBD1 (5 bases). The V gene lost 5 bases and the J gene lost 7 bases, with 10 bases spanning the gap. CDR1 is SGHRS, CDR2 YFSETQ, per germline. This CDR3 is 12 amino acids long. This chain's CDR3 is CASSSGLNTIYF. The DNA of the CDR3 is TGCGCCAGCAGTTCAGGGCTGAACACCATATATTTT.

The chain couples TRBV28 to TRBJ1-6, with 10 nucleotides matching TRBD1. V was pared by 6 bases and J by 8 bases, with 7 bases of the junction left unmatched. Germline-derived CDR1 and CDR2 are MDHEN and SYDVKM. This CDR3 is built from 15 residues. CDR3 sequence reads: CASSSAGQGDSPLHF. CDR3 DNA sequence: TGTGCCAGCAGCTCCGCCGGACAGGGGGATTCACCCCTCCACTTT.

The V gene is TRBV7-2, the J gene TRBJ2-5; weak D call: TRBD2 (6 bases). Trimming left V 3 bases short and J 5 bases short, with 13 bases between. Germline V gene lookup returns CDR1 SGHTA and CDR2 FQGNSA. This CDR3 is 14 amino acids long. CDR3 residues: CASSLAGLRETQYF. Here the CDR3 DNA reads TGTGCCAGCAGCTTGGCGGGGCTTAGGGAGACCCAGTACTTC.

This clone was counted a few times. The chain carries TRBV4-1 and TRBJ2-2, with 7 positions matching TRBD1. The CDR3 has 18 amino acids. V lost 4 bases, J lost 5 bases, and 16 bases stayed unmatched. Germline CDR1 reads MGHRA; CDR2 reads YSYEKL. Here the CDR3 reads CASSPFPGQRASTGELFF. CDR3 nucleotides: TGCGCCAGCAGCCCTTTTCCGGGACAGAGGGCGTCGACCGGGGAGCTGTTTTTT.

The V call is TRBV30, the J call TRBJ1-6; no firm D call. Trimming took off 8 bases at V and 10 bases at J, with 12 bases between the two ends. The germline CDR1 and CDR2 sequences are GTSNPN and SVGIG (reference sequence). CDR3 size: 11 residues. CDR3 residues: CAELLASPLHF. In DNA form, the CDR3 reads TGTGCCGAACTACTCGCCTCACCCCTCCACTTT.

This chain links TRBV6-4 with TRBJ1-6, with D maybe TRBD1 (6 bases). CDR3 length: 15 residues. Trimming stripped 3 bases from V and 7 bases from J, with 13 bases between. The germline gives CDR1 MRHNA, CDR2 SNTAGT. CDR3 region: CASSETTGENSPLHF. DNA of the CDR3: TGTGCCAGCAGTGAAACGACAGGAGAGAATTCACCCCTCCACTTT.

The chain employs TRBV27 and TRBJ1-2, with TRBD1 matching 8 bases. The germline V gene has CDR1 MNHEY and CDR2 SMNVEV (reference sequence). The CDR3 is made up of 16 amino acids. V dropped 6 bases and J dropped 4; count of bases not matched to a gene: 13. The CDR3 region is CASRRQGQLYSYGYTF. Written as DNA, the CDR3 is TGTGCCAGCAGACGACAGGGGCAACTATATTCCTATGGCTACACCTTC.

The chain has TRBV9 and TRBJ1-1; 8 bases are shared with TRBD1. Germline CDR1 and CDR2: SGDLS and YYNGEE. The CDR3 contains 15 residues. With V trimmed by 4 bases and J by 1 base, 6 bases remained unmatched. The CDR3 sequence is CASSPRDRTNTEAFF. Here the CDR3 DNA reads TGTGCCAGCAGCCCGAGGGACAGGACGAACACTGAAGCTTTCTTT.

The rearrangement links TRBV5-6 to TRBJ2-7; TRBD2 aligns across 11 bases. This CDR3 is 17 amino acids long. J lost 3 bases, V lost 1 base, and 9 bases had no gene match. The germline V gene has CDR1 SGHDT and CDR2 YYEEEE. CDR3: CASSLFTSGGSYYEQYF. In DNA, the CDR3 is TGTGCCAGCAGCTTGTTTACTAGCGGGGGATCTTACTACGAGCAGTACTTC.

This chain uses TRBV29-1 with TRBJ1-2; a possible D gene is TRBD1 (5 bases). The V and J ends lost 8 bases and 4 bases respectively, with 11 bases between them. The CDR3 runs 11 residues. Germline loops: CDR1 SQVTM, CDR2 ANQGSEA. The DNA of the CDR3 is TGCAGCTGCCCGACAGTCTATGGCTACACCTTC. This encodes CSCPTVYGYTF. Full variable domain (missing parts from reference TRBV29-1 and TRBJ1-2): SAVISQKPSRDICQRGTSLTIQCQVDSQVTMMFWYRQQPGQSLTLIATANQGSEATYESGFVIDKFPISRPNLTFSTLTVSNMSPEDSSIYLCSCPTVYGYTFGSGTRLTVV.

The chain joins TRBV24-1 to TRBJ2-2, with TRBD2 matching over 8 bases. The CDR3 consists of 16 residues. V lost 4 bases, J lost 7 bases, and 10 bases stayed unmatched. CDR1 and CDR2 (germline): KGHDR, SFDVKD. The CDR3 nucleotides are TGTGCCACCAGTGACCCGAGCGGGGGAGGGAACGGGGAGCTGTTTTTT. Encoded protein: CATSDPSGGGNGELFF.

Here the CDR3 DNA reads TGTGCCAGCAGATCATCGCAGGGGTCTGGCTACACCTTC. Amino acids: CASRSSQGSGYTF. This chain joins TRBV6-5 and TRBJ1-2, with D possibly TRBD1 on 6 matching bases. The CDR3 spans 13 residues. With 6 bases removed from V and 7 bases from J, the gap between germline ends came to 15 bases. CDR1 MNHEY and CDR2 SVGAGI come from the germline V gene.

The gene calls are TRBV11-3 and TRBJ2-7, with D unclear. The V and J ends lost 5 bases and 5 bases respectively, with 13 bases between them. Germline CDR1 reads SGHNT; CDR2 reads YENEEA. The CDR3 covers 13 residues. CDR3 sequence: CASSVSTEHEQYF. For the CDR3, the DNA is TGTGCCAGCAGCGTATCTACAGAGCACGAGCAGTACTTC.

The chain recombines TRBV11-2 with TRBJ1-1; no clear D gene. V lost 1 base, J lost 2 bases, and 5 bases lay in between. The CDR3 extends over 13 amino acids. The germline CDR1 and CDR2 sequences are SGHAT and FQNNGV. This CDR3 is CASSLGLNTEAFF. For the CDR3, the DNA is TGTGCCAGCAGCTTAGGACTCAACACTGAAGCTTTCTTT.

V and J are TRBV5-1 and TRBJ2-7, with 7 bases matching TRBD1. The germline V gene has CDR1 SGHRS and CDR2 YFSETQ. The CDR3 extends over 13 amino acids. The ends lost 3 bases at V and 4 bases at J; junction bases unmatched: 4. CDR3 residues: CASSYGTAYEQYF. In DNA, the CDR3 is TGCGCCAGCAGCTACGGGACAGCATACGAGCAGTACTTC. Combining the CDR3 with reference TRBV5-1 and TRBJ2-7 gives the whole variable domain KAGVTQTPRYLIKTRGQQVTLSCSPISGHRSVSWYQQTPGQGLQFLFEYFSETQRNKGNFPGRFSGRQFSNSRSEMNVSTLELGDSALYLCASSYGTAYEQYFGPGTRLTVT.

The genes are TRBV5-5 and TRBJ2-1; no definite D call. The CDR3 sequence is 16 residues long. Per the germline V gene, CDR1 is SGHKS and CDR2 is YYEKEE (reference sequence). Trimming removed 1 base at V and 1 base at J, with 12 bases between. The CDR3 nucleotides read TGTGCCAGCAGCTTGCGATACTCCACTTCCTACAATGAGCAGTTCTTC. It yields the protein CASSLRYSTSYNEQFF.

The chain uses TRBV18 and TRBJ2-3; 10 bases are shared with TRBD2. The germline CDR1 and CDR2 sequences are KGHSH and LQKENI. J lost 2 bases, V lost 1 base, and 3 bases had no gene match. The CDR3 consists of 16 residues. CDR3 sequence: CASSPLAGGTTDTQYF. The CDR3, as DNA: TGTGCCAGCTCACCACTAGCGGGGGGAACCACAGATACGCAGTATTTT.

The chain has TRBV6-5 and TRBJ1-5, with 8 bases aligning to TRBD1. The trim removed 6 bases at V and 2 bases at J, leaving 6 bases unmatched. In germline, CDR1 is MNHEY, CDR2 SVGAGI. This CDR3 region has 15 residues. CDR3 sequence: CASRDTTGGNQPQHF. CDR3 sequence (DNA): TGTGCCAGCAGGGATACGACAGGGGGCAATCAGCCCCAGCATTTT.

Regarding this clone: Within the sample, other DNA sequences also encode this same CDR3. The gene calls are TRBV2 and TRBJ1-2; tentative D call: TRBD1 (5 bases). Germline V CDR1 and CDR2: SNHLY, FYNNEI. V was trimmed by 3 bases and J by 2 bases, leaving 10 bases between them. CDR3 length: 14 residues. CDR3 sequence: CASSEGGTNYGYTF. CDR3 nucleotides: TGTGCCAGCAGTGAGGGGGGAACCAACTATGGCTACACCTTC.

The chain links TRBV27 to TRBJ1-2; 8 nucleotides line up with TRBD1. The CDR3 spans 12 residues. The germline V gene encodes CDR1 MNHEY and CDR2 SMNVEV (reference sequence). V shed 6 bases and J 6 bases; nucleotides not matched to a gene: 3. The CDR3 sequence: CASRTGAHGYTF. The CDR3 region has the DNA TGTGCCAGCAGGACAGGGGCCCATGGCTACACCTTC.

V usage is TRBV11-2 and J usage is TRBJ1-6; 7 bases are a match to TRBD1. Losses at the gene ends were 3 bases for V and 7 bases for J; bases not matched to a gene: 9. The CDR3 spans 16 residues. Germline CDR1 and CDR2: SGHAT and FQNNGV. CDR3 nucleotides: TGTGCCAGCAGCTTTACAGGGGATCAGGGGAATTCACCCCTCCACTTT. This encodes CASSFTGDQGNSPLHF.

V is TRBV5-3 and J is TRBJ2-5, with D hard to call. TRBV5-3 is sorted into the ORF group, with uncertain function. V was pared by 5 bases and J by 5 bases, with 4 bases between. This CDR3 has 10 residues. For the CDR3, the DNA is TGTGCCAGAAGTTCGGAGACCCAGTACTTC. Protein: CARSSETQYF.

The V gene is TRBV24-1, the J gene TRBJ2-7, with 9 bases identical to TRBD1. The CDR3 length is 16 residues. Germline values: CDR1 KGHDR, CDR2 SFDVKD. V dropped 4 bases and J dropped 0; count of bases not matched to a gene: 6. CDR3 loop: CATSDRGQGGSYEQYF. CDR3 DNA sequence: TGTGCCACCAGTGACCGGGGACAGGGTGGCTCCTACGAGCAGTACTTC.